The 26 T cell receptor beta chains listed next were all sequenced from one sample in a study of blood T cell repertoires in COVID-19 (dated by TCRdb to the early 2020s). Library creation used the immunoSEQ multiplex PCR assay. Imported from immuneACCESS, the table was reduced by TCRdb to in-frame sequences with V and J called. These copies leave out some clones; in studies compared against another copy, an unresolved V gene accounts for under half, and the cause of the remainder is not known. The sample table holds 290,000 or so clones, of which 80% to 95% were seen once. 2.2% of the sample goes to the ten largest clones. The sample consisted of peripheral blood. All receptors come from a woman in her twenties or thirties with COVID-19, enrolled during active disease.

This clone appeared a few times. The chain couples TRBV5-1 to TRBJ1-1; D remains ambiguous. V shed 4 bases and J shed 0 bases, with 10 bases lying between them. This CDR3 spans 14 amino acids. The germline V gene has CDR1 SGHRS and CDR2 YFSETQ. CDR3 coding DNA: TGCGCCAGCAGCCCAGCGGCTATGAACACTGAAGCTTTCTTT. Encoded protein: CASSPAAMNTEAFF.

The rearrangement uses TRBV28 and TRBJ2-1; TRBD2 matches at 15 bases. The CDR3 length is 16 residues. V dropped 6 bases and J dropped 4; count of bases not matched to a gene: 4. Germline V lookup: CDR1 MDHEN, CDR2 SYDVKM. The CDR3 protein is CASRLGTSGGYNEQFF. CDR3 bases: TGTGCCAGCAGGTTGGGGACTAGCGGGGGGTACAATGAGCAGTTCTTC.

This clone was seen only a few times. V is TRBV3-1 (or the pseudogene TRBV3-2) and J is TRBJ1-3, with D perhaps TRBD1 (5 bases). Germline V CDR1 and CDR2: LGHDT, YNNKEL (reference sequence). This CDR3 region has 16 residues. Trimming removed 1 base from V and 3 bases from J, with 13 bases in between. The CDR3: CASSQGGAGRGNTIYF. As DNA, the CDR3 is TGTGCCAGCAGCCAAGGCGGGGCAGGGCGTGGAAACACCATATATTTT.

CDR3 coding DNA: TGCAGCGTCACCGGGACAGGGGGCATATCAGTGAACACTGAAGCTTTCTTT. Protein product: CSVTGTGGISVNTEAFF. V usage is TRBV29-1 and J usage is TRBJ1-1; 12 bases line up with TRBD1. V dropped 6 bases and J dropped 0; count of bases not matched to a gene: 11. The germline gives CDR1 SQVTM, CDR2 ANQGSEA. The CDR3 is made up of 17 amino acids. Looking up the rest from reference TRBV29-1 and TRBJ1-1 gives the full variable domain: SAVISQKPSRDICQRGTSLTIQCQVDSQVTMMFWYRQQPGQSLTLIATANQGSEATYESGFVIDKFPISRPNLTFSTLTVSNMSPEDSSIYLCSVTGTGGISVNTEAFFGQGTRLTVV.

The chain carries TRBV4-1 and TRBJ2-7; possible D gene TRBD2, 5 bases. From germline, CDR1 is MGHRA and CDR2 YSYEKL. The germline V and J ends were trimmed by 0 bases and 6 bases, with 12 bases remaining between them. The CDR3 consists of 14 residues. The CDR3 DNA is TGCGCCAGCAGCCAAGACCTGGTAGCGAGCGAGCAGTACTTC. Protein: CASSQDLVASEQYF.

The genes are TRBV15 and TRBJ2-1; D is uncertain. The CDR3 length is 18 residues. The V end was cut by 1 base, the J end by 1 base, with 17 bases between. Germline CDR1 LNHNV, CDR2 YYDKDF (reference sequence). For the CDR3, the DNA is TGTGCCACCAGCAGAGGCGGAGTTTCCTGGGTATCCTACAATGAGCAGTTCTTC. Residues: CATSRGGVSWVSYNEQFF.

The chain carries TRBV11-2 and TRBJ2-3, with 13 positions matching TRBD2. With V trimmed by 5 bases and J by 1 base, 6 bases remained unmatched. This CDR3 comprises 17 residues. Germline-derived CDR1 and CDR2 are SGHAT and FQNNGV. This CDR3 reads CASSLGLAGPGTDTQYF. As DNA, the CDR3 is TGTGCCAGCAGCCTGGGACTAGCGGGACCTGGCACAGATACGCAGTATTTT.

The CDR3, as DNA: TGTGCCAGTGAGGGACAGCTGAACACTGAAGCTTTCTTT. This gives the protein CASEGQLNTEAFF. The gene calls are TRBV19 and TRBJ1-1; 7 nucleotides align to TRBD1. The CDR3 is 13 residues long. The V segment lost 8 bases and the J segment 0 bases; nucleotides outside the gene matches: 3. Germline V gives CDR1 LNHDA, CDR2 SQIVND (reference sequence).

The CDR3: CASSQEDRFSGNTIYF. In DNA form, the CDR3 reads TGTGCCAGCAGCCAAGAGGACAGATTCTCTGGAAACACCATATATTTT. The gene calls are TRBV4-2 and TRBJ1-3, with TRBD1 as a possible D gene (6 bases). Trimming pared 0 bases from V and 0 bases from J, leaving 9 bases between. The germline CDR1 and CDR2 sequences are LGHNA and YNFKEQ. The CDR3 covers 16 residues.

J is TRBJ2-1 and V is TRBV4-2, with TRBD2 matching 8 bases. The CDR3 spans 16 residues. Unmatched junction bases numbered 10, after V lost 2 bases and J lost 7 bases. Germline CDR1 reads LGHNA; CDR2 reads YNFKEQ. This chain's CDR3 is CASSQYTSGRRNEQFF. The DNA of the CDR3 is TGTGCCAGCAGCCAATATACGAGCGGGAGAAGGAATGAGCAGTTCTTC.

The chain carries TRBV10-3 and TRBJ1-6, with D uncertain. V lost 0 bases and J 10 bases, leaving 13 bases between the germline ends. From germline, CDR1 is ENHRY and CDR2 SYGVKD. This CDR3 spans 15 amino acids. Here the CDR3 DNA reads TGTGCCATCAGTGAGTCTGCGCCCTTGCGGTCACCCCTCCACTTT. Translation: CAISESAPLRSPLHF.

The V gene is TRBV6-5, the J gene TRBJ1-3; perhaps TRBD1 as D (6 bases). The CDR3 consists of 14 residues. CDR1 and CDR2 (germline): MNHEY, SVGAGI. V gave up 6 bases and J gave up 4 bases, with 13 bases separating them. The chain's CDR3 is CASRWQGIGNTIYF. CDR3 nucleotides: TGTGCCAGCAGGTGGCAGGGGATCGGAAACACCATATATTTT.

The chain has TRBV6-5 and TRBJ2-7; 11 positions agree with TRBD2. With V trimmed by 7 bases and J by 6 bases, 5 bases remained unmatched. CDR1 and CDR2 from the germline V gene are MNHEY and SVGAGI. The CDR3 runs 13 residues. The CDR3 is CASNGGTSGEQYF. Here the CDR3 DNA reads TGTGCCAGCAATGGGGGGACTAGCGGCGAGCAGTACTTC.

The rearrangement links TRBV27 to TRBJ1-2; 11 bases line up with TRBD1. The germline CDR1 and CDR2 sequences are MNHEY and SMNVEV (reference sequence). The CDR3 is made up of 17 amino acids. V dropped 5 bases and J dropped 8; count of bases not matched to a gene: 16. In nucleotides, the CDR3 is TGTGCCAGCAGTCTTCGACACGGGACAGGGGGGGTCGAAGGCTACACCTTC. Translated, it gives CASSLRHGTGGVEGYTF.

V usage is TRBV2 and J usage is TRBJ2-3; 11 nucleotides match TRBD2. The V gene end was trimmed by 5 bases and the J gene end by 0 bases; junction bases not matched to a gene: 10. The CDR3 spans 18 residues. Per the germline V gene, CDR1 is SNHLY and CDR2 is FYNNEI. The chain's CDR3 is CASSQRRTSGFSTDTQYF. The DNA for the CDR3 is TGTGCCAGCAGTCAACGCCGGACTAGCGGGTTCAGCACAGATACGCAGTATTTT.

This clone was counted a few times. The chain combines TRBV2 with TRBJ2-3, with 7 nucleotides matching TRBD2. After removal of 3 bases from V and 1 base from J, the junction contained 4 bases not matched to a gene. CDR3 size: 15 residues. Germline loops: CDR1 SNHLY, CDR2 FYNNEI. This CDR3 reads CASSDAGVGTDTQYF. In DNA, the CDR3 is TGTGCCAGCAGTGACGCGGGAGTGGGCACAGATACGCAGTATTTT.

The chain uses TRBV4-1 and TRBJ1-3; 7 nucleotides agree with TRBD1. The CDR3 runs to 17 residues. Germline V gives CDR1 MGHRA, CDR2 YSYEKL. The V segment lost 1 base and the J segment 4 bases; nucleotides outside the gene matches: 10. The CDR3 DNA reads TGCGCCAGCAGCCAAGTCGACAGGGAAGGTATCGGAAACACCATATATTTT. It specifies CASSQVDREGIGNTIYF.

The chain couples TRBV6-6 to TRBJ1-2; TRBD1 matches at 7 bases. Germline lookup yields CDR1 MNHNY and CDR2 SVGAGI (reference sequence). This CDR3 is built from 17 residues. V was clipped by 5 bases and J by 0 bases; unmatched bases: 12. The CDR3 loop reads CASSRRGTAYSNYGYTF. CDR3 bases: TGTGCCAGCAGTCGCCGAGGGACAGCTTACTCTAACTATGGCTACACCTTC.

The chain joins TRBV29-1 to TRBJ2-1, with D maybe TRBD2 (6 bases). The V end was cut by 6 bases, the J end by 15 bases, with 18 bases between. Germline V CDR1 and CDR2: SQVTM, ANQGSEA. CDR3 size: 11 residues. The CDR3 DNA follows: TGCAGCGTCCCCCGGGACTCCGCACCGTTCTTC. The encoded protein is CSVPRDSAPFF.

The V and J genes are TRBV11-3 and TRBJ2-1, with 9 nucleotides matching TRBD2. From germline, CDR1 is SGHNT and CDR2 YENEEA. The CDR3 spans 14 residues. The junction had 9 bases not matched to a gene; V was cut back by 5 bases and J by 10 bases. CDR3 nucleotides: TGTGCCAGCAGCCAATCTAGCGGGATAGGAGAGCAGTTCTTC. Translating gives CASSQSSGIGEQFF. Together with reference TRBV11-3 and TRBJ2-1, the CDR3 gives the full variable domain: EAGVVQSPRYKIIEKKQPVAFWCNPISGHNTLYWYLQNLGQGPELLIRYENEEAVDDSQLPKDRFSAERLKGVDSTLKIQPAELGDSAVYLCASSQSSGIGEQFFGPGTRLTVL.

The chain is built from TRBV29-1 and TRBJ1-6; 7 nucleotides align to TRBD1. The CDR3 covers 15 residues. The germline gives CDR1 SQVTM, CDR2 ANQGSEA. Trimming removed 6 bases from V and 9 bases from J; junction bases left unmatched: 14. DNA of the CDR3: TGCAGCGTCAGTACCGGGACAGATCTTGGTTCACCCCTCCACTTT. Its protein product is CSVSTGTDLGSPLHF. Complete variable domain (other parts from reference TRBV29-1 and TRBJ1-6): SAVISQKPSRDICQRGTSLTIQCQVDSQVTMMFWYRQQPGQSLTLIATANQGSEATYESGFVIDKFPISRPNLTFSTLTVSNMSPEDSSIYLCSVSTGTDLGSPLHFGNGTRLTVT.

The chain uses TRBV30 and TRBJ1-5; TRBD1 matches at 7 bases. After removal of 1 base from V and 7 bases from J, the junction contained 1 base not matched to a gene. Germline assignment: CDR1 GTSNPN and CDR2 SVGIG (reference sequence). The CDR3 consists of 12 residues. CDR3 nucleotide sequence: TGTGCCTGGAGTGGGACAGGACAGCCCCAGCATTTT. Protein product: CAWSGTGQPQHF.

The chain uses TRBV5-6 and TRBJ1-1; D is unresolved. The V end was cut by 4 bases, the J end by 6 bases, with 16 bases between. Germline lookup yields CDR1 SGHDT and CDR2 YYEEEE. CDR3 length: 14 amino acids. CDR3 nucleotide sequence: TGTGCCAGCAGCCTATTGCACGGGGTCCCTGAAGCTTTCTTT. It codes for CASSLLHGVPEAFF.

The chain uses TRBV6-6 and TRBJ2-1; TRBD2 aligns across 11 bases. Germline-derived CDR1 and CDR2 are MNHNY and SVGAGI (reference sequence). V lost 5 bases, J lost 3 bases, and 6 bases stayed unmatched. The CDR3 has 16 amino acids. The CDR3, as DNA: TGTGCCAGCAGTCCAATTACTAGCGGGAGCTACAATGAGCAGTTCTTC. Translation gives CASSPITSGSYNEQFF.

This chain joins TRBV19 and TRBJ1-1, with D perhaps matching TRBD1 (6 bases). The CDR3 is 13 amino acids. Germline values: CDR1 LNHDA, CDR2 SQIVND (reference sequence). V was pared by 10 bases and J by 1 base, with 13 bases between. CDR3 in DNA: TGTGCCACCCAAAGGGGGGGGAACACTGAAGCTTTCTTT. It is translated as CATQRGGNTEAFF. Looking up the rest from reference TRBV19 and TRBJ1-1 gives the full variable domain: DGGITQSPKYLFRKEGQNVTLSCEQNLNHDAMYWYRQDPGQGLRLIYYSQIVNDFQKGDIAEGYSVSREKKESFPLTVTSAQKNPTAFYLCATQRGGNTEAFFGQGTRLTVV.

J is TRBJ2-3 and V is TRBV3-1 (or the pseudogene TRBV3-2); 7 nucleotides agree with TRBD1. This CDR3 is 15 amino acids long. Germline V gene sequence: CDR1 LGHDT, CDR2 YNNKEL (reference sequence). Trimming at V came to 4 bases and at J to 5 bases, leaving 9 bases not matched to a gene. CDR3 sequence: CASSLTGQHGDTQYF. CDR3 bases: TGTGCCAGCAGCCTGACGGGACAGCACGGAGATACGCAGTATTTT.